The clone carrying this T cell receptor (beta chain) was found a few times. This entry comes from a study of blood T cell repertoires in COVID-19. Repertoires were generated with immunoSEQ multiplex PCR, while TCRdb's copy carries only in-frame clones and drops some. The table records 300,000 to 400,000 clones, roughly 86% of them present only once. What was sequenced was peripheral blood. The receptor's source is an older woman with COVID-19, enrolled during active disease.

For the CDR3, the DNA is TGTGCCATCAGTGAGTGGACAGGGAACACTGAAGCTTTCTTT. Amino acids: CAISEWTGNTEAFF. The chain joins TRBV10-3 to TRBJ1-1, with 7 bases lining up with TRBD1. The CDR3 consists of 14 residues. The J segment lost 1 base and the V segment lost 1 base, leaving 0 bases of the junction unmatched. The V gene's germline CDR1 is ENHRY and CDR2 SYGVKD.